The present T cell receptor (beta chain) was sequenced within a study of OX40 agonist ivuxolimab in advanced cancers. Study results and limitations: More expanded clones were seen, on average, in CD8+ T cells than in CD4+.

Germline loops: CDR1 SGHNT, CDR2 YENEEA. The V end was cut by 5 bases, the J end by 6 bases, with 21 bases between. The CDR3 covers 16 residues. In regard to this clone: Its antigen is undetermined.

The method was immunoSEQ multiplex PCR; TCRdb's version includes in-frame clones alone and lacks a portion of them. The sample records 50,000 to 65,000 clones, about 91% being singletons. The rearrangement joins TRBV11-3 to TRBJ2-3; a weak D match, TRBD1 (5 bases). The source material was CD4+ or CD8+ T cells sorted from blood, sampled in a trial of the OX40 agonist ivuxolimab. The clonotype was recovered from an adult with an advanced solid tumor such as melanoma, head and neck, liver or kidney cancer. In DNA form, the CDR3 reads TGTGCCAGCAGCGTCGATGGGGCCCGGTCCGAGGATACGCAGTATTTT. It yields the protein CASSVDGARSEDTQYF.